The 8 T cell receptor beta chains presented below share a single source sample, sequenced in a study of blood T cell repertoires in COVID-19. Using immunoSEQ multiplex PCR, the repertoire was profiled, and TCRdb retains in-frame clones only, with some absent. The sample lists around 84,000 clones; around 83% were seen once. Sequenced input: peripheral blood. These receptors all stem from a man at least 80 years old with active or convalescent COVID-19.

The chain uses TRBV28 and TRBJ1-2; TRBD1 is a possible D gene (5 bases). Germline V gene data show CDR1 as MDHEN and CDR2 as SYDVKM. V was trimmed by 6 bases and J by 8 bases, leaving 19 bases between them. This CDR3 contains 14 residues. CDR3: CASSGGSGRGGYTF. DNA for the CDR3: TGTGCCAGCAGCGGGGGGTCGGGAAGAGGAGGCTACACCTTC.

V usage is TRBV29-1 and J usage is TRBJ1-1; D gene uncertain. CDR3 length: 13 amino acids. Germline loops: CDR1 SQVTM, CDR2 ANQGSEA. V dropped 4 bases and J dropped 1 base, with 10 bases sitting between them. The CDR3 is CSVARRGNTEAFF. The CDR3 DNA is TGCAGCGTTGCCAGGCGGGGGAACACTGAAGCTTTCTTT.

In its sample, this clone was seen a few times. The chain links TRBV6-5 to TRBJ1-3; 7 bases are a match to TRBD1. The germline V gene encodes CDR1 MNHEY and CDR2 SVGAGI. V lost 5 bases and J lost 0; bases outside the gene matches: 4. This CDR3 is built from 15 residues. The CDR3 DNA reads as TGTGCCAGCAGTCCTGACAGGGACTCTGGAAACACCATATATTTT. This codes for CASSPDRDSGNTIYF.

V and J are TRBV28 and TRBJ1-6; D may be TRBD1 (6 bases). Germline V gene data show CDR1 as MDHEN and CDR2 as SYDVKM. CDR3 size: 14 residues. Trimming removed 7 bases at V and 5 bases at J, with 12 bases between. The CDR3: CASNLGQDNSPLHF. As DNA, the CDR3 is TGTGCCAGCAACCTGGGACAAGATAATTCACCCCTCCACTTT.

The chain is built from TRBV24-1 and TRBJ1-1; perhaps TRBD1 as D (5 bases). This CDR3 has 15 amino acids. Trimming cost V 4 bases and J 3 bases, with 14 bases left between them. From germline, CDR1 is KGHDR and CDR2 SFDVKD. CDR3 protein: CATSEPPDSYTEAFF. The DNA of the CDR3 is TGTGCCACCAGTGAACCTCCCGACAGTTACACTGAAGCTTTCTTT.

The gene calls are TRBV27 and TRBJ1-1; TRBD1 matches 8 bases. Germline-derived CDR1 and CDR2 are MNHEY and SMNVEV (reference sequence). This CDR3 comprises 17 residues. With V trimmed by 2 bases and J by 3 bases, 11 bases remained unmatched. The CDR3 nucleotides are TGTGCCAGCAGTTTAGGCCGGGACAGGATAAGGTACACTGAAGCTTTCTTT. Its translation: CASSLGRDRIRYTEAFF.

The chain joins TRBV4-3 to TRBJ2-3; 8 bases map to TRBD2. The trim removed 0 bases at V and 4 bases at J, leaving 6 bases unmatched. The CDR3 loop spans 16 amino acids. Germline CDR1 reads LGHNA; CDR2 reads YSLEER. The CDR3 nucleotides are TGCGCCAGCAGCCAAGACCCGGGAGGGCCCTCAGATACGCAGTATTTT. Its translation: CASSQDPGGPSDTQYF.

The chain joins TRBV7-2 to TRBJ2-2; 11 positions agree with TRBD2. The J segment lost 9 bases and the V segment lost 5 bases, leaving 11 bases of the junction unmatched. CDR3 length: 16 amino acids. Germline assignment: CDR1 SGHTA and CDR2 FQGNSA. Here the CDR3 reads CASSQEGGLAGRELFF. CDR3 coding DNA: TGTGCCAGCAGCCAAGAAGGAGGACTAGCGGGTCGGGAGCTGTTTTTT.